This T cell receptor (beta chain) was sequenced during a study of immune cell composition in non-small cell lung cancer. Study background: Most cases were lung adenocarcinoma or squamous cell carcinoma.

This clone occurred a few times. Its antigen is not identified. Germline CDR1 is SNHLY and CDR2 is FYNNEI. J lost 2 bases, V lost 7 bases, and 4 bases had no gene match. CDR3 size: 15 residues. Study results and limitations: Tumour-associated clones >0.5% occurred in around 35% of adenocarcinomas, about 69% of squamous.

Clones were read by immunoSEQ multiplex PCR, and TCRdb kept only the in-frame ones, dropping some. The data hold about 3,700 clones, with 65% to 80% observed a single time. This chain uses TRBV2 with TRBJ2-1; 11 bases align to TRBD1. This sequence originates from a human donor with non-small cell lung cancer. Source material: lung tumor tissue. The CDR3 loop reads CASTRDRGTYNEQFF. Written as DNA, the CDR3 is TGTGCCAGCACCCGGGACAGGGGGACCTACAATGAGCAGTTCTTC.